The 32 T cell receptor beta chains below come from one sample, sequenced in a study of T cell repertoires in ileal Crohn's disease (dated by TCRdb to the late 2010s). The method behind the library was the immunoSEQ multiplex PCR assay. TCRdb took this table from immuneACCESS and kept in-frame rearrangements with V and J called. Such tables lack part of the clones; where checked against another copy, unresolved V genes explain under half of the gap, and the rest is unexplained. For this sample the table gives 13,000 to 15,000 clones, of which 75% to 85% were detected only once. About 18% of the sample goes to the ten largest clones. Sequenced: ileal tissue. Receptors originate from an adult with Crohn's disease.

Written as DNA, the CDR3 is TGTGCCAGCAGTAGGGGACAGGGGACAGATACGCAGTATTTT. Its protein product is CASSRGQGTDTQYF. V is TRBV25-1 and J is TRBJ2-3; 10 nucleotides align to TRBD1. This CDR3 spans 14 amino acids. V shed 5 bases and J 3 bases; nucleotides not matched to a gene: 2. The germline V gene has CDR1 MGHDK and CDR2 SYGVNS.

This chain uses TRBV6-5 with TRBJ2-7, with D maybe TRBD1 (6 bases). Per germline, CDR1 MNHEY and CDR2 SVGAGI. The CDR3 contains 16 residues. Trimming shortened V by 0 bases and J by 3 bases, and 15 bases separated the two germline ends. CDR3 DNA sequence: TGTGCCAGCAGTTACTCGAGTCCAGGGGCAATCTACGAGCAGTACTTC. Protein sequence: CASSYSSPGAIYEQYF.

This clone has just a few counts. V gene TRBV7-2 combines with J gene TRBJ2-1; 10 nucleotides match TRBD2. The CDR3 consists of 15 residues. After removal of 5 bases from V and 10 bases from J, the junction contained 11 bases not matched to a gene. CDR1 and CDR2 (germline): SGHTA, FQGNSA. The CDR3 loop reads CASSIRAGGGAEQFF. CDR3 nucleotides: TGTGCCAGCAGCATACGAGCGGGGGGGGGAGCGGAGCAGTTCTTC.

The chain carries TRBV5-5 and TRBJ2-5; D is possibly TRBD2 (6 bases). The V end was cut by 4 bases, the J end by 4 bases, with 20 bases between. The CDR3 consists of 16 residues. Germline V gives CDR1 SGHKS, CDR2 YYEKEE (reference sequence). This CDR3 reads CASSPRASVGRETQYF. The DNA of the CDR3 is TGTGCCAGCAGCCCGAGAGCTAGCGTTGGTAGAGAGACCCAGTACTTC.

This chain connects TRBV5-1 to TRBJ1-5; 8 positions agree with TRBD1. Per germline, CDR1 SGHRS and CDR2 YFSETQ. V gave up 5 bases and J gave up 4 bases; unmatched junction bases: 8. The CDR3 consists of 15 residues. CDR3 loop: CASRVGQGANQPQHF. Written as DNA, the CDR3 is TGCGCCAGCAGGGTGGGTCAGGGGGCGAATCAGCCCCAGCATTTT.

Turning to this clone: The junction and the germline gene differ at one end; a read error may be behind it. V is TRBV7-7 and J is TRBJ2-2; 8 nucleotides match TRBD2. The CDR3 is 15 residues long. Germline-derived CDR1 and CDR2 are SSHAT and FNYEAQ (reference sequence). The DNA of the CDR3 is TGTGCTAGCAGCTTAGCAGGACTAGCTGTCGGGGAGCTGTTTTTT. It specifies CASSLAGLAVGELFF.

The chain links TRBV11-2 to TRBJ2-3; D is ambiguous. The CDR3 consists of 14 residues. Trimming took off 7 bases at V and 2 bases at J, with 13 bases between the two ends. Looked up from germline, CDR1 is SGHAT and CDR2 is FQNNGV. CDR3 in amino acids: CASNRGRLTDTQYF. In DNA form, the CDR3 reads TGTGCCAGCAACCGAGGTAGACTCACAGATACGCAGTATTTT.

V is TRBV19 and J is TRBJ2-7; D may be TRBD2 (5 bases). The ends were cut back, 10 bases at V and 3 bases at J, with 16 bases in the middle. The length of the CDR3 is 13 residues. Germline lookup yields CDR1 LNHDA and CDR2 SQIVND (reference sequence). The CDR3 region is CATSRGEIYEQYF. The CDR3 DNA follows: TGTGCCACCAGTCGTGGGGAGATCTACGAGCAGTACTTC.

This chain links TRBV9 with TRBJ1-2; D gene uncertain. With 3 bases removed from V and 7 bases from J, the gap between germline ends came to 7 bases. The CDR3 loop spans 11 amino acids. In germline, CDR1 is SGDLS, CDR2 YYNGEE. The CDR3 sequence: CASSGDFGYTF. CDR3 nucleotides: TGTGCCAGCAGCGGAGACTTTGGCTACACCTTC.

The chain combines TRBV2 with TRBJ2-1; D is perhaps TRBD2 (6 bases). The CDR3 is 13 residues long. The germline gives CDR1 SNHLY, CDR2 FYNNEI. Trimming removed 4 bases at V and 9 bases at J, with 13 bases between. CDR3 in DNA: TGTGCCAGCAGTGCCCCACTAGCAGCTGAGCAGTTCTTC. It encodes CASSAPLAAEQFF. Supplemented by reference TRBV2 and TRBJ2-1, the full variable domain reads EPEVTQTPSHQVTQMGQEVILRCVPISNHLYFYWYRQILGQKVEFLVSFYNNEISEKSEIFDDQFSVERPDGSNFTLKIRSTKLEDSAMYFCASSAPLAAEQFFGPGTRLTVL.

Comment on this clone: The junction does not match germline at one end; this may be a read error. The CDR3 bases are TGTGCCAGCAGCCGCTTGGGAAAGGGGACTCCCTTC. This codes for CASSRLGKGTPF. The chain is built from TRBV5-5 and TRBJ1-2, with D tentatively TRBD1 (5 bases). Looked up from germline, CDR1 is SGHKS and CDR2 is YYEKEE (reference sequence). CDR3 size: 12 residues.

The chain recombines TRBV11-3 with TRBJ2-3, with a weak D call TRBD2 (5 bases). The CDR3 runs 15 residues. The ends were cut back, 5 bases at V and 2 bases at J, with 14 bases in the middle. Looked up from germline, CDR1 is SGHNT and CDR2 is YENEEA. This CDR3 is CASSRGLSNTDTQYF. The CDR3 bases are TGTGCCAGCAGCCGAGGGCTATCCAACACAGATACGCAGTATTTT.

CDR3 DNA: TGTGCCAGCAGCTTGGATCCTGCCTACGAGCAGTACTTC. This sequence encodes CASSLDPAYEQYF. The rearrangement uses TRBV5-4 and TRBJ2-7; D gene uncertain. CDR1 is SGHNT, CDR2 YYREEE, per germline (reference sequence). The CDR3 spans 13 residues. Trimming removed 0 bases at V and 2 bases at J, with 6 bases between.

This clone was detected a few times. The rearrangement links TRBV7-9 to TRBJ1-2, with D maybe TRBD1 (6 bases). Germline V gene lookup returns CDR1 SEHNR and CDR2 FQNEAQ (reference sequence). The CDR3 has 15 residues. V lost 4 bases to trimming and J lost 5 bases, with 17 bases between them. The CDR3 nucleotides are TGTGCCAGCAGCTCGCCGAGGACAGCTGAGTATGGCTACACCTTC. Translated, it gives CASSSPRTAEYGYTF.

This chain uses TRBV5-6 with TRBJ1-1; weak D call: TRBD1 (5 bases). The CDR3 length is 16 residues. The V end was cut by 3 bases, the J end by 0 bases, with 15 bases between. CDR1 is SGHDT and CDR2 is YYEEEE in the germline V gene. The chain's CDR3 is CASSYRSGIMNTEAFF. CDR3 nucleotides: TGTGCCAGCAGCTACCGCTCAGGGATTATGAACACTGAAGCTTTCTTT.

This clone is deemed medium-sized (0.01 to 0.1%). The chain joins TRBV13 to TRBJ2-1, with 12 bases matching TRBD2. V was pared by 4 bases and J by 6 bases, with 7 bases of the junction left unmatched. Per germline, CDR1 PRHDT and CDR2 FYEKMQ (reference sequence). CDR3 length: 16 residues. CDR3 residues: CASSSELAGGGNEQFF. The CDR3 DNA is TGTGCCAGCAGCTCCGAGCTAGCGGGAGGGGGCAATGAGCAGTTCTTC. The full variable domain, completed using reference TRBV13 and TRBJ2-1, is AAGVIQSPRHLIKEKRETATLKCYPIPRHDTVYWYQQGPGQDPQFLISFYEKMQSDKGSIPDRFSAQQFSDYHSELNMSSLELGDSALYFCASSSELAGGGNEQFFGPGTRLTVL.

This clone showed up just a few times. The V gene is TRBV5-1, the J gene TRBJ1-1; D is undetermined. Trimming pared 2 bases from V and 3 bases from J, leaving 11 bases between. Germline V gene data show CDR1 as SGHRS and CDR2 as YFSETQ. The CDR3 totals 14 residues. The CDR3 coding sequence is TGCGCCAGCAGCTTCGCCGGTCCCGACACTGAAGCTTTCTTT. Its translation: CASSFAGPDTEAFF.

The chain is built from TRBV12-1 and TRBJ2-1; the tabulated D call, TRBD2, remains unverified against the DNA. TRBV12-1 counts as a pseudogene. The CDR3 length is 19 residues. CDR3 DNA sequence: TGTGCCAGCAGCTTTTTCCAGCGGGGGGGCCTTGTGTCCTACAATGAGCAGTTCTTC. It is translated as CASSFFQRGGLVSYNEQFF.

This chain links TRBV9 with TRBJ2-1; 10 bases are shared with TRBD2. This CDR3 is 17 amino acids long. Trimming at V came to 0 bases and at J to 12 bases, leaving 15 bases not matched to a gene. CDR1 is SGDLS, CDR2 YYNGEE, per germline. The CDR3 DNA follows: TGTGCCAGCAGCGTAGGAGGAGGTGCTAGCGGGAGACCCTGGCAGTTCTTC. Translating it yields CASSVGGGASGRPWQFF. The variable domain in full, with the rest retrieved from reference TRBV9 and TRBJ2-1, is DSGVTQTPKHLITATGQRVTLRCSPRSGDLSVYWYQQSLDQGLQFLIQYYNGEERAKGNILERFSAQQFPDLHSELNLSSLELGDSALYFCASSVGGGASGRPWQFFGPGTRLTVL.

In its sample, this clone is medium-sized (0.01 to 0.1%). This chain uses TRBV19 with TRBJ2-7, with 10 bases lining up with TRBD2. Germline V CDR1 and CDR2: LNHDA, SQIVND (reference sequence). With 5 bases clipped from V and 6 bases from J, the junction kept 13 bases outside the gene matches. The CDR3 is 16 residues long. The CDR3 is CASSFPTSGKQVEQYF. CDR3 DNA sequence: TGTGCCAGTAGTTTCCCCACTAGCGGGAAGCAAGTCGAGCAGTACTTC.

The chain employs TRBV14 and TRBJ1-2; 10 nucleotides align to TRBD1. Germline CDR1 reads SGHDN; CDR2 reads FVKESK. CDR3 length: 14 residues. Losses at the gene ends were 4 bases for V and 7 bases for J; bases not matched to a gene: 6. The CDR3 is CASSLDRGRSGYTF. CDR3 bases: TGTGCCAGCAGCCTAGACAGGGGGCGGAGTGGCTACACCTTC.

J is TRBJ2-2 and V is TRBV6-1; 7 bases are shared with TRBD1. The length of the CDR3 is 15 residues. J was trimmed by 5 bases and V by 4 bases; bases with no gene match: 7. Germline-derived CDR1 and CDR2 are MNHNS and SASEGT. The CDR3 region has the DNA TGTGCCAGCAGTGTCGGACAGGTTGGAACCGGGGAGCTGTTTTTT. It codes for CASSVGQVGTGELFF.

Written as DNA, the CDR3 is TGTGCCAGCAGGTCCCCGGGGGGACGCGAGCAGTACTTC. Translation gives CASRSPGGREQYF. The chain combines TRBV6-1 with TRBJ2-7; 7 positions match TRBD2. After removal of 6 bases from V and 6 bases from J, the junction contained 8 bases not matched to a gene. Germline loops: CDR1 MNHNS, CDR2 SASEGT. There are 13 residues in the CDR3.

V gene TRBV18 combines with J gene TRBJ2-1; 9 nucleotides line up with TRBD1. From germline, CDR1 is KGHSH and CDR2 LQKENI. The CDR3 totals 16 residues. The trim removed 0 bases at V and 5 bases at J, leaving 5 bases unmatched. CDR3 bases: TGTGCCAGCTCACCACCCGGGACAGGGCTCCACAATGAGCAGTTCTTC. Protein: CASSPPGTGLHNEQFF.

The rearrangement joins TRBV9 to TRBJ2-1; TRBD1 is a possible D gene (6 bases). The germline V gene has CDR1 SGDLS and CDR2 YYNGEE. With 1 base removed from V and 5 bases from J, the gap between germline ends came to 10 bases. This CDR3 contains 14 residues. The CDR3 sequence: CASSVQGNNNEQFF. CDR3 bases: TGTGCCAGCAGCGTACAGGGGAACAACAATGAGCAGTTCTTC.

The CDR3 coding sequence is TGTGCCAGCAGCTTAGCACAGGGGACTCACACCATATATTTT. Translation: CASSLAQGTHTIYF. The V call is TRBV7-2, the J call TRBJ1-3; 7 nucleotides agree with TRBD1. CDR3 length: 14 residues. V lost 0 bases, J lost 8 bases, and 4 bases stayed unmatched. Germline V gene sequence: CDR1 SGHTA, CDR2 FQGNSA.

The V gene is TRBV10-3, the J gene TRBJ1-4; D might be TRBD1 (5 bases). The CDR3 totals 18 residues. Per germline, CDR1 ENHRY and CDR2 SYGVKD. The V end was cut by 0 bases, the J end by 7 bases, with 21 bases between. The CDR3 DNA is TGTGCCATCAGTGAGTCTTGGGGGGTGGGAGTGGGGATTGAAAAACTGTTTTTT. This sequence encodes CAISESWGVGVGIEKLFF.

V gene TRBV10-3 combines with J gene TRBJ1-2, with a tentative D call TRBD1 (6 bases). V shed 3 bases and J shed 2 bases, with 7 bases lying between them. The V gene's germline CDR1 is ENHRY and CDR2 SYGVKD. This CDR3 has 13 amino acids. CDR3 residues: CAISDTGNYGYTF. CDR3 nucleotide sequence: TGTGCCATCAGTGATACAGGGAACTATGGCTACACCTTC.

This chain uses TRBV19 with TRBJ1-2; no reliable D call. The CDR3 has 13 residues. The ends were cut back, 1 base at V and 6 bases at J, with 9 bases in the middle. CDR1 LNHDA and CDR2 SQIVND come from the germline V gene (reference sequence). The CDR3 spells CASSIGSFDGYTF. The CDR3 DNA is TGTGCCAGTAGTATAGGGAGTTTCGATGGCTACACCTTC. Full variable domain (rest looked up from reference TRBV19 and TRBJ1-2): DGGITQSPKYLFRKEGQNVTLSCEQNLNHDAMYWYRQDPGQGLRLIYYSQIVNDFQKGDIAEGYSVSREKKESFPLTVTSAQKNPTAFYLCASSIGSFDGYTFGSGTRLTVV.

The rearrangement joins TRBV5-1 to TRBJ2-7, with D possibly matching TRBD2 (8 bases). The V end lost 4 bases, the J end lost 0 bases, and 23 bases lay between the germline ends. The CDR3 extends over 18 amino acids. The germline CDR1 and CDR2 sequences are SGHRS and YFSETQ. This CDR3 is CASSLRGGSGTSSYEQYF. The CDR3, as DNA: TGCGCCAGCAGCCTCAGGGGGGGGTCCGGGACTAGCTCCTACGAGCAGTACTTC.

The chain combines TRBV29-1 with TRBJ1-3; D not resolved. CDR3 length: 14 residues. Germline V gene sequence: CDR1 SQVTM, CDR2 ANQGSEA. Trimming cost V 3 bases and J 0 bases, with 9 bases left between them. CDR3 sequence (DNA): TGCAGCGTTGATGTTCGGGGCTCTGGAAACACCATATATTTT. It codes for CSVDVRGSGNTIYF.

The CDR3 nucleotides are TGTGCCAGCAGGACATTGACACATAGCAATCAGCCCCAGCATTTT. Its translation is CASRTLTHSNQPQHF. The chain couples TRBV6-5 to TRBJ1-5; no clear D gene. The V end lost 6 bases, the J end lost 0 bases, and 12 bases lay between the germline ends. The germline gives CDR1 MNHEY, CDR2 SVGAGI. The CDR3 covers 15 residues.